The next 5 T cell receptor beta chains were all read from a single sample in a study of T-cell memory formation after mild COVID-19. TCRdb re-derived calls from the 5' RACE reads in MiXCR, one entry per CDR3 protein. The table lists about 400,000 distinct CDR3 sequences, about an eighth of them singletons. Sequencing was performed on PBMCs or a T cell subset sorted from them (not recorded which). These receptors were taken from a man aged 18 to 35 who had mild COVID-19 (a few samples of this study predate the infection). Cell type and time point are not known.

The rearrangement joins TRBV7-2 to TRBJ2-5; weak D call: TRBD1 (6 bases). Germline V gives CDR1 SGHTA, CDR2 FQGNSA. V was shortened by 3 bases and J by 4 bases, with 12 bases between the two germline ends. This CDR3 contains 14 residues. This CDR3 reads CASSFRPQGETQYF. The CDR3 bases are TGTGCCAGCAGCTTTCGTCCACAGGGAGAGACCCAGTACTTC. Supplemented by reference TRBV7-2 and TRBJ2-5, the full variable domain reads GAGVSQSPSNKVTEKGKDVELRCDPISGHTALYWYRQSLGQGLEFLIYFQGNSAPDKSGLPSDRFSAERTGGSVSTLTIQRTQQEDSAVYLCASSFRPQGETQYFGPGTRLLVL.

J is TRBJ2-1 and V is TRBV5-1, with D hard to call. The germline V gene has CDR1 SGHRS and CDR2 YFSETQ. Trimming removed 5 bases at V and 4 bases at J, with 10 bases between. The CDR3 covers 13 residues. The CDR3 spells CASRPDGYNEQFF. The CDR3 DNA is TGCGCCAGCAGGCCGGATGGGTACAATGAGCAGTTCTTC.

The gene calls are TRBV7-2 and TRBJ2-7; 9 bases fit TRBD2. CDR3 size: 15 residues. Trimming removed 1 base from V and 7 bases from J; junction bases left unmatched: 8. Germline lookup yields CDR1 SGHTA and CDR2 FQGNSA. CDR3 DNA: TGTGCCAGCAGCTTAGGTGGTAGCGGGGGTGGGGAGCAGTACGTC. Translation gives CASSLGGSGGGEQYV.

This clonotype appeared a few times. The chain carries TRBV18 and TRBJ1-1, with a weak D call TRBD1 (5 bases). This CDR3 spans 18 amino acids. Germline V gene sequence: CDR1 KGHSH, CDR2 LQKENI. V dropped 0 bases and J dropped 0 bases, with 17 bases sitting between them. The CDR3 sequence is CASSPPSISGGMNTEAFF. The CDR3 DNA reads TGTGCCAGCTCACCACCTAGCATTTCCGGGGGAATGAACACTGAAGCTTTCTTT.

This clonotype was detected a few times. This sequence joins TRBV12-3 or TRBV12-4 and TRBJ2-4; TRBD1 is a possible D gene (6 bases). The length of the CDR3 is 12 residues. The ends were cut back, 5 bases at V and 10 bases at J, with 12 bases in the middle. The CDR3 DNA reads as TGTGCCAGCAGTCGGGACACCTCGATTCAGTACTTC. This sequence encodes CASSRDTSIQYF.